This T cell receptor (beta chain) comes out of a study of blood T cell repertoires in COVID-19. Whole-study context: Donors in the United States, Italy and Spain gave samples during acute or convalescent COVID-19. In each case, the material was cDNA or gDNA derived from T cells, B-cell-depleted T cells, or PBMCs.

Per the original methods: Reference gene primer amplification gave nucleated cell count estimates. TCRdb keeps only in-frame clones here, not all; method: immunoSEQ multiplex PCR. That table supplies the V and J calls and clone size; D and trimming were determined from the DNA. This table holds more than 150,000 clones, roughly 88% found once. This clone was counted only a few times. Germline V gene sequence: CDR1 SGHRS, CDR2 YFSETQ. The length of the CDR3 is 15 residues. V lost 2 bases to trimming and J lost 0 bases; unmatched junction nucleotides: 3. The receptor was isolated from a woman aged 50 to 65 with acute or convalescent COVID-19. The chain combines TRBV5-1 with TRBJ2-3; 7 nucleotides agree with TRBD1. Sequenced input: peripheral blood. The CDR3 coding sequence is TGCGCCAGCAGCTTTCTGACAGGGAGCACAGATACGCAGTATTTT. Amino acid sequence: CASSFLTGSTDTQYF.